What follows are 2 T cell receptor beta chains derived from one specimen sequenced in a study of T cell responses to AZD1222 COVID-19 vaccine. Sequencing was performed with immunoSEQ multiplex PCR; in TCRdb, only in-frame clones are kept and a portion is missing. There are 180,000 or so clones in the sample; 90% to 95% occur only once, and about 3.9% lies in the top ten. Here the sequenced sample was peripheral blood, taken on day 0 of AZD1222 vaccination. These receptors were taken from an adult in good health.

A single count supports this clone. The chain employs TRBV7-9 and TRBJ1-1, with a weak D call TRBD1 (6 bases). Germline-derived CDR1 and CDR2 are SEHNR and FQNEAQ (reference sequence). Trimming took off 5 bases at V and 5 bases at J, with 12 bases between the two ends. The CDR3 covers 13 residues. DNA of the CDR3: TGTGCCAGCAGCCAACAGGGTAGGACTGAAGCTTTCTTT. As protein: CASSQQGRTEAFF.

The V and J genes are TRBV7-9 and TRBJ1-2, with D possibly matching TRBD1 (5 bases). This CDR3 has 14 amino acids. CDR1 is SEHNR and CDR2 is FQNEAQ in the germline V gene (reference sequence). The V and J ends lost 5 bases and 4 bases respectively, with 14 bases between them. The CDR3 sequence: CASSGRDSVYGYTF. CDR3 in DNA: TGTGCCAGCAGCGGCAGGGATAGCGTCTATGGCTACACCTTC.